The 11 T cell receptor beta chains below come from one sample, sequenced in a study of monozygotic twins with inflammatory bowel disease. TCRdb processed the 5' RACE reads again and assigns one entry to each CDR3 protein, with no DNA. The table lists 200,000 to 250,000 distinct CDR3 sequences. The sample was blood. Receptor source: a human donor with ulcerative colitis or Crohn's disease, or a healthy co-twin of an affected twin (not recorded which).

J is TRBJ1-1 and V is TRBV5-1. Germline V lookup: CDR1 SGHRS, CDR2 YFSETQ. The CDR3 is made up of 15 amino acids. The CDR3 reads CASSLRWGMNTEAFF. The full variable domain, its missing parts supplied by reference TRBV5-1 and TRBJ1-1, is KAGVTQTPRYLIKTRGQQVTLSCSPISGHRSVSWYQQTPGQGLQFLFEYFSETQRNKGNFPGRFSGRQFSNSRSEMNVSTLELGDSALYLCASSLRWGMNTEAFFGQGTRLTVV.

This chain links TRBV7-9 with TRBJ1-6; TCRdb lists TRBD1, though no DNA is available to test this call. Germline lookup yields CDR1 SEHNR and CDR2 FQNEAQ (reference sequence). The CDR3 covers 16 residues. This CDR3 is CASSPGWGQGNSPLHF.

The V and J genes are TRBV12-3 or TRBV12-4 and TRBJ2-3; TCRdb calls TRBD1, which cannot be checked without DNA. This CDR3 is built from 15 residues. CDR3 sequence: CASSSTGPSTDTQYF.

J is TRBJ2-3 and V is TRBV18; lacking DNA, the TRBD1 call made by TCRdb goes unchecked. The length of the CDR3 is 16 residues. CDR1 and CDR2 from the germline V gene are KGHSH and LQKENI. This CDR3 is CASSEPRTLITDTQYF.

The V and J genes are TRBV11-2 and TRBJ2-2; TCRdb names TRBD2, which stays unverified in the absence of DNA. Germline V gene sequence: CDR1 SGHAT, CDR2 FQNNGV. CDR3 length: 14 amino acids. The chain's CDR3 is CASSLVRTPGELFF.

This chain links TRBV5-7 with TRBJ1-6; the TCRdb call, TRBD1, lacks DNA for checking. TRBV5-7 is an open reading frame, and its role is uncertain. The CDR3 has 15 residues. The CDR3 loop is CASSLNRGDNSPLHF.

The V gene is TRBV20-1, the J gene TRBJ2-5; TCRdb picks TRBD1, but there is no DNA to check that call. The CDR3 totals 15 residues. From germline, CDR1 is DFQATT and CDR2 SNEGSKA (reference sequence). CDR3 in amino acids: CSARGSEDRGETQYF.

This sequence joins TRBV7-2 and TRBJ1-5; checking the TCRdb D call of TRBD1 is not possible without DNA. This CDR3 contains 16 residues. Germline CDR1 reads SGHTA; CDR2 reads FQGNSA. CDR3 loop: CASTPFITGPYQPQHF.

The chain carries TRBV6-1 and TRBJ1-6; the TCRdb D gene call, TRBD1, has no DNA to confirm it. The germline V gene has CDR1 MNHNS and CDR2 SASEGT. CDR3 size: 15 residues. The CDR3 region is CASTPLSSYNSPLHF.

The chain uses TRBV5-1 and TRBJ2-4. Germline CDR1 reads SGHRS; CDR2 reads YFSETQ. CDR3 length equals 13 residues. This chain's CDR3 is CASSPITENIQYF.

The rearrangement uses TRBV6-5 and TRBJ1-4. CDR1 and CDR2 from the germline V gene are MNHEY and SVGAGI. The CDR3 extends over 15 amino acids. CDR3 amino acids: CASSYSKGFREKLFF.